The clone carrying this T cell receptor (beta chain) turned up a few times. The target antigen is unknown. This entry comes from a study of T-cell memory formation after mild COVID-19. Study-wide findings and caveats: Nothing confirmed that second-wave clones peaking on day 37 were specific for SARS-CoV-2. Balance between CD4 and CD8 was seen in clones contracting day 15 to 85, and a CD4+ lean was seen in later expanders.

TCRalpha and TCRbeta libraries used 5'RACE with constant-segment primers and UMIs. TCRdb passed the 5' RACE reads through MiXCR, listing each CDR3 protein once. Of around 150,000 distinct CDR3 sequences listed, under 14% were seen once; the top ten hold approximately 3.4%. The germline V gene encodes CDR1 DFQATT and CDR2 SNEGSKA (reference sequence). CDR3 size: 14 residues. V dropped 3 bases and J dropped 5 bases, with 15 bases sitting between them. The sequence was obtained from a man younger than 35 who had mild COVID-19 (a few samples of this study predate the infection). Cell type and time point are not known. This rearrangement joins TRBV20-1 to TRBJ2-3, with D possibly matching TRBD2 (5 bases). What was sequenced was PBMCs or a T cell subset sorted from them (not recorded which). In nucleotides, the CDR3 is TGCAGTGCTAGTACCGCAGGCGCGGGAGATACGCAGTATTTT. It codes for CSASTAGAGDTQYF.